This TCR beta chain was recovered during a study of shared clonotypes between healthy human individuals. Study-level results: Clonotypes that were shared across a handful of donors made up roughly 5.2% of naive CD4 clonotypes. Memory subsets had estimated richness that was generally smaller than that of naive subsets.

Of note for this clone: Its antigen is undetermined. The identical CDR3 is also encoded by other nucleotide sequences in the sample.

The data were produced by immunoSEQ multiplex PCR, yet TCRdb's version contains in-frame clones alone and is incomplete. The sample yields some 1,400,000 clones, over 95% seen once. The sample taken for sequencing was naive CD4+ T cells sorted from blood. Subset: CD45RA+ positively selected. This clonotype was sampled from a man aged 25 to 45 in good health.

This chain's CDR3 is CASSPSGSSYNEQFF. The CDR3 DNA reads as TGTGCCAGCTCACCTAGCGGAAGCTCCTACAATGAGCAGTTCTTC. V usage is TRBV18 and J usage is TRBJ2-1; the D gene is possibly TRBD2 (6 bases). Germline lookup yields CDR1 KGHSH and CDR2 LQKENI. Trimming removed 3 bases from V and 0 bases from J, with 9 bases in between. This CDR3 spans 15 amino acids.